This T cell receptor (beta chain) came from a study of T cell repertoires in cytomegalovirus infection. Across the study: In public TCR beta signatures, there were indications of both CMV infection and matching HLA type.

This clonotype came up a few times. Its antigen is not known. The CDR3 totals 17 residues. Germline trimming cut 5 bases from V and 4 bases from J; bases unmatched to any gene: 15. The V gene's germline CDR1 is LNHDA and CDR2 SQIVND (reference sequence). Via MiXCR, TCRdb re-called the reads, giving one row per CDR3 protein. The sample comprises around 630,000 distinct CDR3 sequences, more than 20% of which are singletons, and 7% to 9% rests with the top ten. Findings of the study overall: Carriage of CMV together with the relevant HLA was identifiable through cumulative public TCR beta family frequency. Dominant in the ex vivo response were TCR beta clonotypes restricted by HLA-C and specific for CMV.

The V gene is TRBV19, the J gene TRBJ2-3; TRBD2 agrees at 7 bases. The sample taken for sequencing was CD8+ T cells from PBMCs. This clonotype originated in a human donor in good health (CMV status not recorded). Some clones in this sample may be carry-over from other donors' samples. The CDR3 reads CASSGFREGKRADTQYF. Written as DNA, the CDR3 is TGTGCCAGTAGTGGCTTCAGGGAGGGAAAGAGGGCAGATACGCAGTATTTT.